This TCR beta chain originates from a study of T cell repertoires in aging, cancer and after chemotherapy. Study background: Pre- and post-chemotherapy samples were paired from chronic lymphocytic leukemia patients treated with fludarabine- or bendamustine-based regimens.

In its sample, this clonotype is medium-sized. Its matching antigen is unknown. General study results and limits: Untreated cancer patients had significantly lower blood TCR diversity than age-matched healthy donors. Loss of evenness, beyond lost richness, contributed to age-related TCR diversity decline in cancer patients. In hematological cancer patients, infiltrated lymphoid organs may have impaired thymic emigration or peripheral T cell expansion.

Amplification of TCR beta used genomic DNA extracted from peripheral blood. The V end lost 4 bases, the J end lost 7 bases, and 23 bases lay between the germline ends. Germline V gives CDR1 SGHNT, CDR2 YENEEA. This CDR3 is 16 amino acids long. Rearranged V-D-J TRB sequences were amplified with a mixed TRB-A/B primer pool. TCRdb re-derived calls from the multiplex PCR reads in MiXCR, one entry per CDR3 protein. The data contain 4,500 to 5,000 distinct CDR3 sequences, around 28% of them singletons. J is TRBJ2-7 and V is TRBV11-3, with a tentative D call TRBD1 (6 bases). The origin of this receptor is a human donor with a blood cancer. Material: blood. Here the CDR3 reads CASSSRQVSQPLEQYF. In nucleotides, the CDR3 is TGTGCCAGCAGCTCGAGACAGGTCTCTCAGCCACTGGAGCAGTACTTC. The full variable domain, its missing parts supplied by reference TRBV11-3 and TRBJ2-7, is EAGVVQSPRYKIIEKKQPVAFWCNPISGHNTLYWYLQNLGQGPELLIRYENEEAVDDSQLPKDRFSAERLKGVDSTLKIQPAELGDSAVYLCASSSRQVSQPLEQYFGPGTRLTVT.